A selection of T cell receptor beta chains follows, all from one sample in a study of blood T cell repertoires in COVID-19. TCRdb's table, derived via immunoSEQ multiplex PCR, lists solely in-frame clones and lacks some. The sample contains about 140,000 clones, around 87% of which appear only once. The source material was peripheral blood. These receptors were collected from a human donor in a cohort sampled during active COVID-19. Both conserved end residues are part of each CDR3. A D gene is named only where the DNA matches it firmly. Some rows mark clone size as missing; the rest say once, few, many or name a class of expanded clone.

D	size	V	J	CDR3	DNA
TRBD1	NA	TRBV5-4	TRBJ2-5	CASSLVGQNQETQYF	TGTGCCAGCAGCTTGGTGGGACAGAACCAAGAGACCCAGTACTTC
NA	NA	TRBV9	TRBJ2-5	CASSPTVGQREAQYF	TGTGCCAGCAGCCCTACTGTCGGACAGCGAGAGGCCCAGTACTTC
TRBD2	NA	TRBV7-2	TRBJ2-1	CASRRTSGRARDEQFF	TGTGCCAGCCGAAGGACTAGCGGGAGAGCCCGGGATGAGCAGTTCTTC
TRBD2	NA	TRBV12-5	TRBJ2-2	CASGFPPLAGEITGELFF	TGTGCTAGTGGTTTCCCCCCCCTAGCGGGGGAGATAACCGGGGAGCTGTTTTTT
NA	once	TRBV10-1	TRBJ2-7	CASRDFSYEQYF	TGCGCCAGCAGGGACTTCTCCTACGAGCAGTACTTC
TRBD1	NA	TRBV18	TRBJ1-4	CASSLQGLNEKLFF	TGTGCCAGCTCGCTACAGGGGTTAAACGAAAAACTGTTTTTT
NA	once	TRBV11-2	TRBJ2-5	CASSSDSQETQYF	TGTGCCAGCAGCTCGGACAGTCAAGAGACCCAGTACTTC
TRBD2	NA	TRBV27	TRBJ2-5	CASRRGGPLETQYF	TGTGCCAGCAGGCGGGGAGGGCCTTTGGAGACCCAGTACTTC
NA	NA	TRBV21-1	TRBJ1-4	CASSKRGGDDEKLFF	TGTGCCAGCAGCAAAAGGGGGGGCGATGATGAAAAACTGTTTTTT
TRBD1	NA	TRBV6-2/TRBV6-3	TRBJ2-3	CASSAGTGTDTQYF	TGTGCCAGCAGTGCCGGGACAGGCACAGATACGCAGTATTTT
TRBD2	NA	TRBV4-2	TRBJ2-1	CASSQEGTSGSSSYNEQFF	TGTGCCAGCAGCCAAGAAGGGACTAGCGGGTCCAGCTCCTACAATGAGCAGTTCTTC
NA	NA	TRBV29-1	TRBJ2-5	CSVAVETQYF	TGCAGCGTAGCTGTGGAGACCCAGTACTTC
NA	NA	TRBV7-9	TRBJ2-3	CASSLGRTATDTQYF	TGTGCCAGCAGCTTAGGGAGGACAGCGACAGATACGCAGTATTTT
NA	NA	TRBV9	TRBJ2-2	CASSVDGGTGELFF	TGTGCCAGCAGCGTAGACGGAGGCACCGGGGAGCTGTTTTTT
TRBD1	NA	TRBV9	TRBJ1-4	CASSVGQGFEKLFF	TGTGCCAGCAGCGTAGGACAGGGGTTTGAAAAACTGTTTTTT
NA	NA	TRBV13	TRBJ2-3	CASSLVADKTDTQYF	TGTGCCAGCAGCTTAGTCGCAGATAAAACAGATACGCAGTATTTT
NA	NA	TRBV10-2	TRBJ2-7	CASRMAGLSYEQYF	TGCGCCAGCAGGATGGCCGGACTCTCCTACGAGCAGTACTTC
TRBD2	NA	TRBV28	TRBJ2-7	CATSGTSGRGSYEQYF	TGTGCCACCTCCGGGACTAGCGGTCGAGGTAGCTACGAGCAGTACTTC
NA	few	TRBV27	TRBJ2-7	CASSLKLRGSYEQYF	TGTGCCAGCAGTTTAAAGTTGCGGGGCTCCTACGAGCAGTACTTC